The following is a T cell receptor beta chain sequence with its context. This entry belongs to a study of human T cells and chemical hapten exposure. Within the library, unique molecular identifiers were attached to each individual cDNA molecule. TCRdb fed the RACE reads into MiXCR, producing one record per CDR3 protein. The sample has 150,000 to 200,000 distinct CDR3 sequences; about 25% are singletons. Time point described: patch test 3, about 24 weeks after DPC sensitization. The treatment is: therapeutic diphenylcyclopropenone sensitization with weekly scalp DPC. Alopecia patients deemed DPC-suitable, aged 18 to 70, excluding pregnancy. Trimming removed 4 bases from V and 0 bases from J; junction bases left unmatched: 9. This CDR3 region has 17 residues. Germline CDR1 SGHTA, CDR2 FQGNSA.

The chain combines TRBV7-2 with TRBJ1-3, with 7 bases identical to TRBD1. The TCR originated in a woman in her forties with alopecia areata. Some clones in this sample may be carry-over from other donors' samples. The specimen comprised whole blood, sampled in connection with sensitization to the hapten diphenylcyclopropenone (DPC). As DNA, the CDR3 is TGTGCCAGCAGCTCAATCCGGGACAGATACTCTGGAAACACCATATATTTT. It encodes CASSSIRDRYSGNTIYF.